What follows are 2 T cell receptor beta chains derived from one specimen sequenced in a study of blood T cell repertoires in COVID-19. Data came from immunoSEQ multiplex PCR; TCRdb stores just in-frame clones and leaves some out. The top ten hold less than 2.5% of the sample, which has roughly 220,000 clones, approximately 84% seen once. Specimen: peripheral blood. The receptors were sampled from a woman aged 60-70 years with acute or convalescent COVID-19.

This clone was counted a few times. The V and J genes are TRBV3-1 (or the pseudogene TRBV3-2) and TRBJ2-3; 10 bases align to TRBD1. Germline-derived CDR1 and CDR2 are LGHDT and YNNKEL (reference sequence). V lost 4 bases, J lost 4 bases, and 11 bases stayed unmatched. This CDR3 contains 17 residues. The chain's CDR3 is CASSLGRRTGGSDTQYF. DNA of the CDR3: TGTGCCAGCAGCCTGGGACGACGGACAGGGGGTTCAGATACGCAGTATTTT.

The chain couples TRBV10-3 to TRBJ2-1; 8 positions agree with TRBD2. This CDR3 is 14 amino acids long. The V segment lost 3 bases and the J segment 11 bases; nucleotides outside the gene matches: 9. Germline V CDR1 and CDR2: ENHRY, SYGVKD. Written as DNA, the CDR3 is TGTGCCATCAGTGACGGGGGGGCCTCCACTCAGCAGTTCTTC. Translating gives CAISDGGASTQQFF.